Below, 20 T cell receptor beta chains from the same sample are listed, as sequenced in a study of T cell clonotyping in hematopoietic cell transplantation. Method: immunoSEQ multiplex PCR; TCRdb's copy keeps in-frame clones and lacks some. The data contain approximately 75,000 clones, 94% of them seen just once; the ten biggest clones take up approximately 1.5%. The specimen was peripheral blood mononuclear cells. The source of these receptors is a man aged 50 or older in good health. Some clones in this sample may be carry-over from other donors' samples.

In its sample, this clone was seen once. The chain joins TRBV6-5 to TRBJ2-5; 9 bases are a match to TRBD2. From germline, CDR1 is MNHEY and CDR2 SVGAGI. CDR3 length equals 16 residues. The J segment lost 0 bases and the V segment lost 4 bases, leaving 6 bases of the junction unmatched. The CDR3 nucleotides read TGTGCCAGCAGTTCCTTGGCGGGAGGGTACCAAGAGACCCAGTACTTC. It encodes CASSSLAGGYQETQYF.

This clone came up once. This rearrangement joins TRBV7-9 to TRBJ1-1, with TRBD1 as a possible D gene (6 bases). CDR1 and CDR2 from the germline V gene are SEHNR and FQNEAQ (reference sequence). Trimming shortened V by 4 bases and J by 9 bases, and 15 bases separated the two germline ends. The CDR3 has 13 amino acids. The CDR3: CASSSLSGTKAFF. CDR3 nucleotide sequence: TGTGCCAGCAGCTCTCTCTCAGGGACAAAAGCTTTCTTT.

The chain has TRBV13 and TRBJ2-7; no definite D call. Germline V CDR1 and CDR2: PRHDT, FYEKMQ (reference sequence). This CDR3 spans 12 amino acids. V was trimmed by 1 base and J by 6 bases, leaving 7 bases between them. CDR3: CASSLVGFEQYF. DNA of the CDR3: TGTGCCAGCAGCTTAGTGGGGTTCGAGCAGTACTTC.

This clone was seen a handful of times. V and J are TRBV27 and TRBJ1-1; D ambiguous. CDR1 and CDR2 from the germline V gene are MNHEY and SMNVEV (reference sequence). The ends were cut back, 6 bases at V and 1 base at J, with 12 bases in the middle. The CDR3 length is 14 residues. CDR3 in amino acids: CASRTRNQNTEAFF. The CDR3, as DNA: TGTGCCAGCAGAACCCGGAATCAGAACACTGAAGCTTTCTTT.

The V and J genes are TRBV7-8 and TRBJ2-3, with TRBD1 matching 10 bases. Germline assignment: CDR1 SGHVS and CDR2 FQNEAQ. V dropped 3 bases and J dropped 4; count of bases not matched to a gene: 4. There are 15 residues in the CDR3. CDR3 sequence: CASSLGTGVADTQYF. The CDR3 DNA reads TGTGCCAGCAGCTTGGGGACAGGGGTTGCAGATACGCAGTATTTT.

V gene TRBV11-2 combines with J gene TRBJ2-6; D gene ambiguous. The ends were cut back, 4 bases at V and 0 bases at J, with 13 bases in the middle. Per the germline V gene, CDR1 is SGHAT and CDR2 is FQNNGV. This CDR3 has 17 residues. The CDR3: CASSSSGRGSGANVLTF. CDR3 sequence (DNA): TGTGCCAGCAGCTCCTCAGGTCGTGGCTCTGGGGCCAACGTCCTGACTTTC.

J is TRBJ1-6 and V is TRBV28; 8 bases line up with TRBD1. Germline values: CDR1 MDHEN, CDR2 SYDVKM. The CDR3 consists of 15 residues. J was trimmed by 7 bases and V by 7 bases; bases with no gene match: 9. The DNA of the CDR3 is TGTGCCAGCAAGGAGGTGACAGGGGACAATTCACCCCTCCACTTT. Translating gives CASKEVTGDNSPLHF.

This CDR3 reads CSATPDSSSTDTQYF. CDR3 sequence (DNA): TGCAGCGCGACCCCGGACAGCTCTAGCACAGATACGCAGTATTTT. The chain carries TRBV29-1 and TRBJ2-3, with TRBD1 as a possible D gene (6 bases). The CDR3 contains 15 residues. CDR1 and CDR2 (germline): SQVTM, ANQGSEA. Between the trimmed V and J ends, which lost 7 bases and 0 bases, there was a span of 17 bases.

The chain couples TRBV25-1 to TRBJ1-2; D uncertain. Germline V gives CDR1 MGHDK, CDR2 SYGVNS. Trimming stripped 6 bases from V and 7 bases from J, with 12 bases between. This CDR3 comprises 12 residues. As DNA, the CDR3 is TGTGCCAGCAGAGCAGGTGCGAGTGGCTACACCTTC. Translated, it gives CASRAGASGYTF.

This chain uses TRBV19 with TRBJ2-3, with D possibly matching TRBD2 (5 bases). There are 15 residues in the CDR3. V dropped 7 bases and J dropped 0 bases, with 14 bases sitting between them. Looked up from germline, CDR1 is LNHDA and CDR2 is SQIVND (reference sequence). In DNA, the CDR3 is TGTGCCAGTACCTCCACCGGGGTTAGCACAGATACGCAGTATTTT. Residues: CASTSTGVSTDTQYF.

This clone was detected once. This chain links TRBV7-9 with TRBJ1-1; no clear D gene. Germline V gene lookup returns CDR1 SEHNR and CDR2 FQNEAQ (reference sequence). Trimming removed 1 base from V and 1 base from J, with 7 bases in between. The CDR3 has 14 residues. The CDR3 DNA reads TGTGCCAGCAGCTTAGGGGGTCCGAACACTGAAGCTTTCTTT. Protein product: CASSLGGPNTEAFF.

This chain connects TRBV11-3 to TRBJ2-7; 7 positions match TRBD1. This CDR3 has 13 amino acids. V shed 6 bases and J 3 bases; nucleotides not matched to a gene: 5. Germline assignment: CDR1 SGHNT and CDR2 YENEEA. In DNA form, the CDR3 reads TGTGCCAGCAGAGGCGACAGGGTCTACGAGCAGTACTTC. Translated, it gives CASRGDRVYEQYF. The complete variable domain, with remaining parts taken from reference TRBV11-3 and TRBJ2-7, reads EAGVVQSPRYKIIEKKQPVAFWCNPISGHNTLYWYLQNLGQGPELLIRYENEEAVDDSQLPKDRFSAERLKGVDSTLKIQPAELGDSAVYLCASRGDRVYEQYFGPGTRLTVT.

This chain joins TRBV25-1 and TRBJ2-3, with D perhaps TRBD2 (5 bases). V was cut by 4 bases and J by 1 base, with 12 bases left in between. Germline CDR1 and CDR2: MGHDK and SYGVNS. This CDR3 is 15 amino acids long. The CDR3 loop is CASSVDGRGTDTQYF. The CDR3 DNA is TGTGCCAGCAGTGTTGACGGGCGGGGCACAGATACGCAGTATTTT.

The chain is built from TRBV28 and TRBJ1-5; D gene uncertain. The germline V gene encodes CDR1 MDHEN and CDR2 SYDVKM. The ends were cut back, 5 bases at V and 7 bases at J, with 9 bases in the middle. The CDR3 is 12 residues long. The CDR3 DNA reads TGTGCCAGCAGTCCCCTCCCCCAGCCCCAGCATTTT. Protein sequence: CASSPLPQPQHF. The full variable domain, rest sourced from reference TRBV28 and TRBJ1-5, is DVKVTQSSRYLVKRTGEKVFLECVQDMDHENMFWYRQDPGLGLRLIYFSYDVKMKEKGDIPEGYSVSREKKERFSLILESASTNQTSMYLCASSPLPQPQHFGDGTRLSIL.

The chain recombines TRBV2 with TRBJ2-1; TRBD2 agrees at 13 bases. CDR1 and CDR2 from the germline V gene are SNHLY and FYNNEI. The CDR3 is made up of 15 amino acids. J was trimmed by 10 bases and V by 6 bases; bases with no gene match: 9. This CDR3 reads CASRSGTSGTQEQFF. The CDR3 DNA is TGTGCCAGCAGGTCCGGGACTAGCGGGACTCAGGAGCAGTTCTTC.

The V call is TRBV29-1, the J call TRBJ1-2; D unresolved. Per germline, CDR1 SQVTM and CDR2 ANQGSEA. CDR3 length: 15 residues. Trimming removed 7 bases from V and 1 base from J, with 19 bases in between. This CDR3 is CSARPETQVNYGYTF. DNA of the CDR3: TGCAGCGCCCGTCCAGAAACCCAGGTTAACTATGGCTACACCTTC. The whole variable domain, filled in from reference TRBV29-1 and TRBJ1-2, reads SAVISQKPSRDICQRGTSLTIQCQVDSQVTMMFWYRQQPGQSLTLIATANQGSEATYESGFVIDKFPISRPNLTFSTLTVSNMSPEDSSIYLCSARPETQVNYGYTFGSGTRLTVV.

The V gene is TRBV2, the J gene TRBJ2-2; the D is unclear. Per germline, CDR1 SNHLY and CDR2 FYNNEI. The V and J ends lost 7 bases and 3 bases respectively, with 15 bases between them. This CDR3 has 15 amino acids. CDR3 loop: CASTLTLLYTGELFF. In nucleotides, the CDR3 is TGTGCCAGCACCCTGACTCTCTTGTACACCGGGGAGCTGTTTTTT.

The V gene is TRBV25-1, the J gene TRBJ1-1; no definite D call. Germline lookup yields CDR1 MGHDK and CDR2 SYGVNS. V lost 1 base and J 1 base, leaving 7 bases between the germline ends. The CDR3 runs to 14 residues. The CDR3 bases are TGTGCCAGCAGTGAATGGACGGGGAACACTGAAGCTTTCTTT. Translating it yields CASSEWTGNTEAFF.

This chain connects TRBV19 to TRBJ2-1; D not certain. Germline lookup yields CDR1 LNHDA and CDR2 SQIVND (reference sequence). The CDR3 loop spans 11 amino acids. Between the trimmed V and J ends, which lost 5 bases and 6 bases, there was a span of 5 bases. The CDR3 loop reads CASSQANEQFF. CDR3 DNA: TGTGCCAGTAGTCAGGCCAATGAGCAGTTCTTC.

The gene calls are TRBV5-1 and TRBJ1-1, with D unresolved. The CDR3 has 14 residues. Trimming removed 0 bases at V and 8 bases at J, with 14 bases between. Germline-derived CDR1 and CDR2 are SGHRS and YFSETQ. CDR3 sequence: CASSLAAGVGEAFF. In DNA form, the CDR3 reads TGCGCCAGCAGCTTGGCCGCTGGCGTGGGGGAAGCTTTCTTT.